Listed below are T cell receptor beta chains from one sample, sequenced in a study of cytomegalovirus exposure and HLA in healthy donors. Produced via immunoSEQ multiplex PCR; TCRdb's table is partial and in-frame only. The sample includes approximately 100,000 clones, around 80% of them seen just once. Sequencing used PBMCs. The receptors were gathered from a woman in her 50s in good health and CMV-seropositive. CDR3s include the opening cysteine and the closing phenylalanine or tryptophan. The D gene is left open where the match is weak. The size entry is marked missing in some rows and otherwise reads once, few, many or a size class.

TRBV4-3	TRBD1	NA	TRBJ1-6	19	TGCGCCAGCAGCAGGGAAGCCACAGGGGTCGGGCGATCTGGCTCACCCCTCCACTTT	CASSREATGVGRSGSPLHF
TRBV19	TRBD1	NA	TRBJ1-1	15	TGTGCCAGTAGTTCACAGGGGGTGGCGAACACTGAAGCTTTCTTT	CASSSQGVANTEAFF
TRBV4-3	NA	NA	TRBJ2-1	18	TGCGCCAGCAGCCAAGAGGCCCGCCAGGACTGGGTCAACAATGAGCAGTTCTTC	CASSQEARQDWVNNEQFF
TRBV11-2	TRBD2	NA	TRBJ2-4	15	TGTGCCAGCACCATACGGGGACTAGGAAAAAACATTCAGTACTTC	CASTIRGLGKNIQYF
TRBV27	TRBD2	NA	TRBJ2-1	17	TGTGCCAGCAGTTTATGGCGGACTAGCGGGGTATACAATGAGCAGTTCTTC	CASSLWRTSGVYNEQFF
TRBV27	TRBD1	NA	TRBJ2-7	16	TGTGCCAGCAGTAGTCATTCCGGGACAGGGAAGTTGGAGCAGTACTTC	CASSSHSGTGKLEQYF
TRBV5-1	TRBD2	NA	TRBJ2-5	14	TGCGCCAGCAGCCCGGAGGGACTAGCGGAGACCCAGTACTTC	CASSPEGLAETQYF
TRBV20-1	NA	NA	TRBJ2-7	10	TGCAGTGCTCTTCCTCACGAGCAGTACTTC	CSALPHEQYF
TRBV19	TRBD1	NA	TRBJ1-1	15	TGTGCCAGTAGGGGGACAGGGGCGGATAGCACTGAAGCTTTCTTT	CASRGTGADSTEAFF
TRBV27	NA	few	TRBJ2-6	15	TGTGCCAGCAGCCCCCCAGGGGCTGGGGCCAACGTCCTGACTTTC	CASSPPGAGANVLTF
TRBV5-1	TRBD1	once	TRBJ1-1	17	TGCGCCAGCAGCACGTGGGGGGGGACAGGGCTGAACACTGAAGCTTTCTTT	CASSTWGGTGLNTEAFF
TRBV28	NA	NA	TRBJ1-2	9	TGTGCCTCGGGGAATGGCTACACCTTC	CASGNGYTF
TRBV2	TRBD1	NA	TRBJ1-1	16	TGTGCCAGCAGCGGCCCTCGGGACAGGCCGAACACTGAAGCTTTCTTT	CASSGPRDRPNTEAFF
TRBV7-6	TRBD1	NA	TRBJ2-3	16	TGTGCCAGCAGCCGTCTCGACAGGGTAGTAACAGATACGCAGTATTTT	CASSRLDRVVTDTQYF
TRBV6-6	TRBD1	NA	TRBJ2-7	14	TGTGCCAGCAGTTACAGGGGGCTCTCCAACGAGCAGTACTTC	CASSYRGLSNEQYF
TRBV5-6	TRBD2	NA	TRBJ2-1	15	TGTGCCAGCAGCTTGTCTCCTAGCGGGGGGGTTGAGCAGTTCTTC	CASSLSPSGGVEQFF
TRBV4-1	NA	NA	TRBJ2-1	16	TGCGCCAGCAGCCAAGGGTACGGGGGCTCCTACAATGAGCAGTTCTTC	CASSQGYGGSYNEQFF
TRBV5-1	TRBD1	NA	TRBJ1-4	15	TGCGCCAGCAGCTTGGGACAGGGGAAGGGGGAAAAACTGTTTTTT	CASSLGQGKGEKLFF
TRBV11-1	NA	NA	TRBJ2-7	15	TGTGCCAGCAGCTTAGGCGGGGGCCAAACCTACGAGCAGTACTTC	CASSLGGGQTYEQYF
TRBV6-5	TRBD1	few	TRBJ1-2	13	TGTGCCAGCAGTTACGGGACAGGGATTGGCTACACCTTC	CASSYGTGIGYTF
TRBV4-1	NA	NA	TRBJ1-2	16	TGCGCCAGCAGCCAAGTTAGGGGGACCGGGAACTATGGCTACACCTTC	CASSQVRGTGNYGYTF
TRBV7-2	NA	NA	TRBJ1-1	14	TGTGCCAGCAGCCGTTCCTGGACAGACACTGAAGCTTTCTTT	CASSRSWTDTEAFF
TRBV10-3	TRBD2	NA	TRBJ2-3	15	TGTGCCATCAGTCGGACTAGCGGTGGCACAGATACGCAGTATTTT	CAISRTSGGTDTQYF
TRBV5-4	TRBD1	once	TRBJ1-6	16	TGTGCCAGCAGCTCAAATCGACAGGGGGGTAATTCACCCCTCCACTTT	CASSSNRQGGNSPLHF
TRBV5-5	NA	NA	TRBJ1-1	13	TGTGCCAGCAGCTTGGCCGTTGGGCCAGGGGCTTTCTTT	CASSLAVGPGAFF
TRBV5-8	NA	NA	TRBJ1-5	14	TGTGCCAGCAGCATCGGACAGCGGAATCAGCCCCAGCATTTT	CASSIGQRNQPQHF
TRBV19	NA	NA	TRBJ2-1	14	TGTGCCAGTAGGATCTCGGGGACTTTCAATGAGCAGTTCTTC	CASRISGTFNEQFF
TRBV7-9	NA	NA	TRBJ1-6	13	TGTTCCAGCAGCTTACGGTCGATCGGGTCCCTCCACTTT	CSSSLRSIGSLHF
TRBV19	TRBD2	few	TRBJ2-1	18	TGTGCCAGTAGTATAGCACTACTAGCGGGGCAAACCTACAATGAGCAGTTCTTC	CASSIALLAGQTYNEQFF
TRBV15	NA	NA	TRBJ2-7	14	TGTGCCACCAGCAGAGGGGGGCAGGTGTACGAGCAGTACTTC	CATSRGGQVYEQYF
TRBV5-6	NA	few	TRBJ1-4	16	TGTGCCAGCAGCTTGGCCGTAGGACAAACTAATGAAAAACTGTTTTTT	CASSLAVGQTNEKLFF
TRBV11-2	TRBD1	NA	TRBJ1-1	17	TGTGCCAGCAGCCTCAGCGCGGACAGGGGGCTTGTCACTGAAGCTTTCTTT	CASSLSADRGLVTEAFF
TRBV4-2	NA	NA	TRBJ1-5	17	TGTGCCAGCAGCCAAGATGCTTTTGCGGGTTTTAATCAGCCCCAGCATTTT	CASSQDAFAGFNQPQHF
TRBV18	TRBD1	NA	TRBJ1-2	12	TGTGCCAGCTCACCAGGGGACAGGAGCTACACCTTC	CASSPGDRSYTF
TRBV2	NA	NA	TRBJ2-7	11	TGTGCCAGCAGCTCCGGCTACGAGCAGTACTTC	CASSSGYEQYF
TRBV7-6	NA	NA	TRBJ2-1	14	TGTGCCAGCAGCTTAGTGCAGGGCTACAATGAGCAGTTCTTC	CASSLVQGYNEQFF
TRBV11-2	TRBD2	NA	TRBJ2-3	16	TGTGCCAGCAGCCCGACCCTAGCGGGGGGGAGAGATACGCAGTATTTT	CASSPTLAGGRDTQYF
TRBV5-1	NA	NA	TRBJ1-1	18	TGCGCCAGCAGGCATAATGGGGGCGCGAACCGAATGAACACTGAAGCTTTCTTT	CASRHNGGANRMNTEAFF
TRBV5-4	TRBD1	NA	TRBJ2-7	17	TGTGCCAGCAGCTCGATACCGGGACAGCTTTCAACCTACGAGCAGTACTTC	CASSSIPGQLSTYEQYF
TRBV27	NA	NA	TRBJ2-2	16	TGTGCCAGCAGTTTAGGAACAGGCAAAAACACCGGGGAGCTGTTTTTT	CASSLGTGKNTGELFF
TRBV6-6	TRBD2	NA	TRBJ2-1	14	TGTGCCAGCAGTCCCCCCCGGTCTAGCGGTGAGCAGTTCTTC	CASSPPRSSGEQFF
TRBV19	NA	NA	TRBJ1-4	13	TGTGCCAGTAGTATTTTAATTAATGAAAAACTGTTTTTT	CASSILINEKLFF
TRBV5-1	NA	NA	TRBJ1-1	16	TGCGCCAGCAGCTTGGAGGCAGGGCGCGTCAGCACTGAAGCTTTCTTT	CASSLEAGRVSTEAFF
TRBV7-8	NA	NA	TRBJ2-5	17	TGTGCCAGCAGCTTAGGCGTGTATCCCGGAGGACAAGAGACCCAGTACTTC	CASSLGVYPGGQETQYF
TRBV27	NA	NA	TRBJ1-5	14	TGTGCCAGCAGTTTGGGGGGGGCTCATCAGCCCCAGCATTTT	CASSLGGAHQPQHF
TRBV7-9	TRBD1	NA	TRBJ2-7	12	TGTTCCAGCAGCTTAGGAGGACAGGGGGAGTACTTC	CSSSLGGQGEYF
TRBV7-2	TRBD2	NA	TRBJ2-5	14	TGTGCCAGCAGCTTAGGTGGAGCGGGGGTGGACCAGTACTTC	CASSLGGAGVDQYF
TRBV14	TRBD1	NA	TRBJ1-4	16	TGTGCCAGCAGCCAACGCCGGGACAGCAATAATGAAAAACTGTTTTTT	CASSQRRDSNNEKLFF
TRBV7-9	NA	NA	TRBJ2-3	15	TGTGCCAGCAGCCCCGTAGGGACCGGAGGGGATACGCAGTATTTT	CASSPVGTGGDTQYF
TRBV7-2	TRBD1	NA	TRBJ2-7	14	TGTGCCAGCAGCAGAGGACAGGGGGCCTACGAGCAGTACTTC	CASSRGQGAYEQYF
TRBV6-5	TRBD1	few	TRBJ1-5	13	TGTGCCACTACTCGTCCCGGGACAGATTCCCAGCATTTT	CATTRPGTDSQHF
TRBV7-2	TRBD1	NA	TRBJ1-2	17	TGTGCCAGCAGCTTAGCACGCGACCTCCGGGACAGGGGTGGCTACACCTTC	CASSLARDLRDRGGYTF
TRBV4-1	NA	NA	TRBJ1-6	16	TGCGCCAGCAGCCAGGGGCCCAGCTCCTATAATTCACCCCTCCACTTT	CASSQGPSSYNSPLHF
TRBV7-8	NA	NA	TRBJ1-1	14	TGTGCCAGCACCTCCCAGGGCAGAAAATCTGAAGCTTTCTTT	CASTSQGRKSEAFF